One and the same sample provided the 16 T cell receptor beta chains below, sequenced in a study of beta chain features in type 1 diabetes (dated by TCRdb to 2016 to 2018). Broader findings and caveats from the paper: In all four CD4+ subsets, TCRB CDR3 length was moderately but significantly shorter in type 1 diabetes patients.

Receptor amplification or capture employed the immunoSEQ multiplex PCR assay. The High Capacity cDNA Reverse Transcription Kit was used to reverse transcribe all of the isolated RNA, meaning that expressed TCRB transcripts were what got sequenced. What TCRdb holds here is the immuneACCESS table cut down to in-frame rearrangements. Part of the clones is not present; checked against another copy, under half of the missing clones reflect an unresolved V gene, and the others are unexplained. The sample data list some 350,000 clones, and around an eighth of these were observed just once. Jointly, the top ten make up roughly 0.015% of the sample. Their cognate antigens are unknown. Sequencing input: naive CD4+ T cells from blood. The meaning of the sample's cell subset or site label: true naive CD4+ T cells. These receptors originate from a woman aged 18-29 years with type 1 diabetes.

The rearrangement joins TRBV29-1 to TRBJ2-5; TRBD1 aligns across 9 bases. CDR1 and CDR2 (germline): SQVTM, ANQGSEA. J was trimmed by 7 bases and V by 2 bases; bases with no gene match: 17. The CDR3 extends over 17 amino acids. CDR3 in DNA: TGCAGCGTTGAATCCGTCCTTGGGGACAGGGATCTCGGGACCCAGTACTTC. It encodes CSVESVLGDRDLGTQYF.

This clone was seen a handful of times. The chain combines TRBV5-4 with TRBJ1-3, with D possibly matching TRBD1 (5 bases). CDR3 length: 14 amino acids. V was pared by 9 bases and J by 0 bases, with 13 bases between. Per germline, CDR1 SGHNT and CDR2 YYREEE (reference sequence). The CDR3 DNA reads TGTGCCACCCAAATCGACAGCTCTGGAAACACCATATATTTT. Encoded protein: CATQIDSSGNTIYF.

The chain couples TRBV30 to TRBJ1-1; 7 positions agree with TRBD1. Germline CDR1 is GTSNPN and CDR2 is SVGIG (reference sequence). Unmatched junction bases numbered 7, after V lost 2 bases and J lost 1 base. This CDR3 contains 15 residues. The CDR3 DNA reads as TGTGCCTGGAGTCCGCCCGGGACAGCGAACACTGAAGCTTTCTTT. Translating gives CAWSPPGTANTEAFF.

This clone was seen a few times. CDR3 sequence: CASSIKSREQFF. CDR3 DNA sequence: TGTGCCAGTAGTATTAAGTCCAGGGAGCAGTTCTTC. The chain couples TRBV19 to TRBJ2-1; D unclear. This CDR3 has 12 residues. Germline-derived CDR1 and CDR2 are LNHDA and SQIVND (reference sequence). V dropped 3 bases and J dropped 10 bases, with 10 bases sitting between them.

This clone was recorded a few times. This rearrangement joins TRBV7-2 to TRBJ2-1, with D possibly matching TRBD2 (7 bases). Trimming left V 4 bases short and J 3 bases short, with 16 bases between. CDR1 is SGHTA, CDR2 FQGNSA, per germline. The length of the CDR3 is 16 residues. The chain's CDR3 is CASSSFKGGFYNEQFF. CDR3 in DNA: TGTGCCAGCAGCTCTTTCAAGGGGGGGTTCTACAATGAGCAGTTCTTC.

The chain couples TRBV19 to TRBJ2-6, with TRBD2 identical over 13 bases. The CDR3 runs to 18 residues. V dropped 4 bases and J dropped 3; count of bases not matched to a gene: 6. From germline, CDR1 is LNHDA and CDR2 SQIVND (reference sequence). The CDR3 region has the DNA TGTGCCAGTAGTAAGCCGGGACTAGCGGGACGTGGGGCCAACGTCCTGACTTTC. Its translation: CASSKPGLAGRGANVLTF.

CDR3 DNA sequence: TGTGCCAGCAGCTTAGTCGTCTACGGAGAGACCCAGTACTTC. Amino acid sequence: CASSLVVYGETQYF. The chain employs TRBV11-2 and TRBJ2-5; D ambiguous. Between the trimmed V and J ends, which lost 1 base and 4 bases, there was a span of 10 bases. From germline, CDR1 is SGHAT and CDR2 FQNNGV. This CDR3 contains 14 residues.

This clone was detected a few times. This chain links TRBV5-4 with TRBJ1-1; no reliable D call. V gave up 0 bases and J gave up 6 bases, with 12 bases separating them. The CDR3 totals 14 residues. Germline CDR1 and CDR2: SGHNT and YYREEE (reference sequence). In DNA form, the CDR3 reads TGTGCCAGCAGCTTGGAGCGACTACCGGCTGAAGCTTTCTTT. Amino acids: CASSLERLPAEAFF. Variable domain in full (rest from reference TRBV5-4 and TRBJ1-1): ETGVTQSPTHLIKTRGQQVTLRCSSQSGHNTVSWYQQALGQGPQFIFQYYREEENGRGNFPPRFSGLQFPNYSSELNVNALELDDSALYLCASSLERLPAEAFFGQGTRLTVV.

V usage is TRBV5-6 and J usage is TRBJ1-1; the D is unclear. Trimming left V 0 bases short and J 4 bases short, with 10 bases between. The germline CDR1 and CDR2 sequences are SGHDT and YYEEEE. The CDR3 totals 14 residues. For the CDR3, the DNA is TGTGCCAGCAGCTTGGACGAGAGGAGCACTGAAGCTTTCTTT. It yields the protein CASSLDERSTEAFF. The variable domain in full, with the rest retrieved from reference TRBV5-6 and TRBJ1-1, is DAGVTQSPTHLIKTRGQQVTLRCSPKSGHDTVSWYQQALGQGPQFIFQYYEEEERQRGNFPDRFSGHQFPNYSSELNVNALLLGDSALYLCASSLDERSTEAFFGQGTRLTVV.

This chain joins TRBV5-1 and TRBJ1-2; TRBD1 is a possible D gene (5 bases). The V end was cut by 2 bases, the J end by 4 bases, with 15 bases between. CDR1 and CDR2 (germline): SGHRS, YFSETQ. CDR3 length: 15 amino acids. Here the CDR3 DNA reads TGCGCCAGCAGCTTCTCTGCGGGGACGGGCTATGGCTACACCTTC. It specifies CASSFSAGTGYGYTF.

The genes are TRBV11-2 and TRBJ2-2; the D gene is possibly TRBD2 (7 bases). Per germline, CDR1 SGHAT and CDR2 FQNNGV. The CDR3 totals 15 residues. The germline V and J ends were trimmed by 5 bases and 8 bases, with 18 bases remaining between them. CDR3 sequence reads: CASSPLDGGRGELFF. In DNA, the CDR3 is TGTGCCAGCAGCCCGCTTGACGGGGGGCGGGGGGAGCTGTTTTTT.

This rearrangement joins TRBV2 to TRBJ2-6; D ambiguous. This CDR3 spans 16 amino acids. The V gene's germline CDR1 is SNHLY and CDR2 FYNNEI. V lost 7 bases and J lost 4, with 17 bases in between. The CDR3 loop reads CASNMAGSTGANVLTF. The CDR3 DNA sequence: TGTGCCAGCAACATGGCAGGTTCAACCGGGGCCAACGTCCTGACTTTC.

The genes are TRBV30 and TRBJ2-5, with a possible D match to TRBD2 (5 bases). The V gene lost 4 bases and the J gene lost 1 base, with 10 bases spanning the gap. This CDR3 is built from 13 residues. CDR1 and CDR2 (germline): GTSNPN, SVGIG (reference sequence). This CDR3 is CAWTGLIQETQYF. In DNA, the CDR3 is TGTGCCTGGACCGGACTGATCCAAGAGACCCAGTACTTC.

This clone came up a few times. The rearrangement uses TRBV11-3 and TRBJ2-5; D remains ambiguous. Per germline, CDR1 SGHNT and CDR2 YENEEA. CDR3 size: 14 residues. V lost 0 bases to trimming and J lost 1 base, with 6 bases between them. Written as DNA, the CDR3 is TGTGCCAGCAGCTTAGACTCCGTCCAAGAGACCCAGTACTTC. Protein: CASSLDSVQETQYF. The full variable domain, completed using reference TRBV11-3 and TRBJ2-5, is EAGVVQSPRYKIIEKKQPVAFWCNPISGHNTLYWYLQNLGQGPELLIRYENEEAVDDSQLPKDRFSAERLKGVDSTLKIQPAELGDSAVYLCASSLDSVQETQYFGPGTRLLVL.

This clone appeared a few times. Mismatch with germline at one junction end may stem from a read error. The rearrangement joins TRBV29-1 to TRBJ1-2, with D maybe TRBD1 (5 bases). Germline V gene data show CDR1 as SQVTM and CDR2 as ANQGSEA. The CDR3 covers 11 residues. In DNA form, the CDR3 reads TGCAGCGTTGAATCTGGCGGGGGATTTGGTTTC. Protein product: CSVESGGGFGF.

This clone has more than one count but fewer than ten. The chain is built from TRBV19 and TRBJ1-2; the D is unclear. The CDR3 consists of 12 residues. V shed 3 bases and J shed 5 bases, with 7 bases lying between them. Germline V gene sequence: CDR1 LNHDA, CDR2 SQIVND (reference sequence). The CDR3 DNA sequence: TGTGCCAGTAGTATCCCTCCGTATGGCTACACCTTC. It encodes CASSIPPYGYTF.